This TCR beta chain is drawn from a study of early T cells in non-severe SARS-CoV-2 infection. This clonotype was counted many times. Tagging with unique molecular identifiers was applied to individual cDNA molecules. TCRdb analysed the 5' RACE reads with MiXCR anew, one entry per CDR3 protein. The sample holds around 64,000 distinct CDR3 sequences, approximately 12% seen once. The CDR3 spans 17 residues. V shed 7 bases and J 2 bases; nucleotides not matched to a gene: 9. The germline V gene has CDR1 MNHNY and CDR2 SVGAGI (reference sequence). The chain uses TRBV6-6 and TRBJ2-6; 9 bases map to TRBD1. The sample consisted of whole blood. The source of this sequence is an adult who was a healthcare worker with PCR-confirmed SARS-CoV-2 infection or an uninfected control (not recorded which). CDR3 sequence: CASNPGTGWAGANVLTF. DNA for the CDR3: TGTGCCAGCAACCCTGGGACAGGGTGGGCTGGGGCCAACGTCCTGACTTTC.